This T cell receptor (beta chain) was captured in a study of PD-1 blockade in classical Hodgkin lymphoma. The germline V and J ends were trimmed by 1 base and 6 bases, with 8 bases remaining between them. CDR1 SGHTA and CDR2 FQGTGA come from the germline V gene. This CDR3 has 13 residues. The assay was immunoSEQ multiplex PCR, and TCRdb's table has in-frame clones only and misses some. Of roughly 3,400 clones listed, over 80% are singletons. Time point noted: newly diagnosed, previously untreated cHL patient sample. CD4+ T cells were purified from thawed PBMCs by magnetic negative selection. It was PBMCs in newly diagnosed, untreated classical Hodgkin lymphoma that served as comparison.

Material: CD4+ T cells from blood. The TCR sequence derives from a human donor with classical Hodgkin lymphoma. The gene calls are TRBV7-3 and TRBJ2-3; D is tentatively TRBD1 or TRBD2 (5 bases each). The CDR3 here is CASSLIEGDTQYF. The CDR3 region has the DNA TGTGCCAGCAGCTTAATAGAGGGGGATACGCAGTATTTT.